The T cell receptor (beta chain) described here comes from a study of Graves' ophthalmopathy and Graves' hyperthyroidism. CDR1 is SGHNT and CDR2 is YYREEE in the germline V gene (reference sequence). Between the trimmed V and J ends, which lost 3 bases and 8 bases, there was a span of 18 bases. This CDR3 region has 16 residues. Hyperthyroidism patients had new diagnoses, durations under 2 months, and ages of 18 to 65. Additional autoimmune diseases, uncontrolled infections, pregnancy or lactation disqualified patients. This clonotype was counted many times. Its specificity is not known. TCR beta CDR3 amplification used RNA transcripts. Scientists carried out first-round RT-PCR using HTBI primers and then a second-round multiplex PCR. TCRdb independently ran MiXCR on the multiplex PCR reads; one entry per CDR3 protein. The sample has about 500,000 distinct CDR3 sequences; just under 40% are singletons.

The study, taken as a whole, reports: A classifier, a 13-signature model, separated ophthalmopathy from stable hyperthyroidism with around 88% sensitivity and less than 83% specificity.

The sequence was collected from an adult man with Graves' hyperthyroidism. The sample was peripheral blood or thyroid tissue (not recorded which). The chain uses TRBV5-4 and TRBJ1-6, with D possibly being TRBD1 (5 bases). DNA of the CDR3: TGTGCCAGCAGCTCCGGGGACGGAGGGCTGGATTCACCCCTCCACTTT. Translation gives CASSSGDGGLDSPLHF.